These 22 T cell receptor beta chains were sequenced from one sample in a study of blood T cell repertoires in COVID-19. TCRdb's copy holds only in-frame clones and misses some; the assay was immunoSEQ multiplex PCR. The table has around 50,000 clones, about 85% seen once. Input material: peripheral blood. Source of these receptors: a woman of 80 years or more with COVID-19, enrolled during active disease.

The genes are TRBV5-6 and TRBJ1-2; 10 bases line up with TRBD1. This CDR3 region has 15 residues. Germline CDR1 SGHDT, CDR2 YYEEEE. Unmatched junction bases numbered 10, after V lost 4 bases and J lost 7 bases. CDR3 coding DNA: TGTGCCAGCAGCGCAGGCGACAGGGGGCCCTCTGGCTACACCTTC. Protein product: CASSAGDRGPSGYTF.

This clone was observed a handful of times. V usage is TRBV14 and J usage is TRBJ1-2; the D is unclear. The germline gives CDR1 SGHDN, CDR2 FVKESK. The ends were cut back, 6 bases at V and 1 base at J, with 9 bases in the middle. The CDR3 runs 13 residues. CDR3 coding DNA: TGTGCCAGCAGTCAACACAATAACTATGGCTACACCTTC. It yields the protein CASSQHNNYGYTF. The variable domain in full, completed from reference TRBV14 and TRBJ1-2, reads EAGVTQFPSHSVIEKGQTVTLRCDPISGHDNLYWYRRVMGKEIKFLLHFVKESKQDESGMPNNRFLAERTGGTYSTLKVQPAELEDSGVYFCASSQHNNYGYTFGSGTRLTVV.

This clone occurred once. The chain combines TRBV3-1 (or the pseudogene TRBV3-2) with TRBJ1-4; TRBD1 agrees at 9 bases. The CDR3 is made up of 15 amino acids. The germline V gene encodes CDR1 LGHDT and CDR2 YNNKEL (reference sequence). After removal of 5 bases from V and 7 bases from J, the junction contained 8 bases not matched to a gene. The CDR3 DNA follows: TGTGCCAGCAGCTCATTTCGACAGGGGGGTGAAAAACTGTTTTTT. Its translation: CASSSFRQGGEKLFF.

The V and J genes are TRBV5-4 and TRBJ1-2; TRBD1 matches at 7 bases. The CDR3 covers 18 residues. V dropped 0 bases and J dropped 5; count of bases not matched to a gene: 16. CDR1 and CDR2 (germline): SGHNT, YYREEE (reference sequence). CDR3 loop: CASSLGRATGARTYGYTF. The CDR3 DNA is TGTGCCAGCAGCTTGGGTAGGGCCACAGGGGCCAGAACTTATGGCTACACCTTC.

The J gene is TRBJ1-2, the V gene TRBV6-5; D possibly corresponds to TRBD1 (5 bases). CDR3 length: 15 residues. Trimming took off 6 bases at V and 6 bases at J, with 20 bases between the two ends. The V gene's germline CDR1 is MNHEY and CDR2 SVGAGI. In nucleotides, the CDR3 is TGTGCCAGCAGCTACCACCCGAGCGGGGCGGATGGCTACACCTTC. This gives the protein CASSYHPSGADGYTF.

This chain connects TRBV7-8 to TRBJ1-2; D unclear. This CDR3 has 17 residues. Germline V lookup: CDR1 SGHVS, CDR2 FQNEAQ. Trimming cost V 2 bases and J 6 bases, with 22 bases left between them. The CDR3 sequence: CASSLNRFVRRMDGYTF. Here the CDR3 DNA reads TGTGCCAGCAGCTTAAATAGGTTCGTCAGGAGGATGGATGGCTACACCTTC. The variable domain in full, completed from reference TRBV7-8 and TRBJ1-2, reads GAGVSQSPRYKVAKRGQDVALRCDPISGHVSLFWYQQALGQGPEFLTYFQNEAQLDKSGLPSDRFFAERPEGSVSTLKIQRTQQEDSAVYLCASSLNRFVRRMDGYTFGSGTRLTVV.

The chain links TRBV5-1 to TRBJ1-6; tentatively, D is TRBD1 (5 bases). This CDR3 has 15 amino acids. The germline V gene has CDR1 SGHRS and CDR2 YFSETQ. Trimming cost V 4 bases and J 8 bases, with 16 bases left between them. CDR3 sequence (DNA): TGCGCCAGCAGCATCCAGGACACCCGGGATTCACCCCTCCACTTT. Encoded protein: CASSIQDTRDSPLHF.

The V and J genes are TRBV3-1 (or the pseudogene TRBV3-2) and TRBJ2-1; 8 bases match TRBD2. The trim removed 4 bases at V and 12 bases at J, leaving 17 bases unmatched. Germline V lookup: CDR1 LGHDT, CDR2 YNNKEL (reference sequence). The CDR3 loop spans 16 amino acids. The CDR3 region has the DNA TGTGCCAGCAGCCGGGAGGAACTAGCGGCCGTAGGTGGGCAGTTCTTC. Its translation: CASSREELAAVGGQFF.

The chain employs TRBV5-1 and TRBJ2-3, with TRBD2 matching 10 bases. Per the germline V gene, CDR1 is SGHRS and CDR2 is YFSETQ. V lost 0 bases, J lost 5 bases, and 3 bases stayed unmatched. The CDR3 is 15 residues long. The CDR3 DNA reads TGCGCCAGCAGCTTGGCCTCTAGCGGGGGAGATACGCAGTATTTT. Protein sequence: CASSLASSGGDTQYF.

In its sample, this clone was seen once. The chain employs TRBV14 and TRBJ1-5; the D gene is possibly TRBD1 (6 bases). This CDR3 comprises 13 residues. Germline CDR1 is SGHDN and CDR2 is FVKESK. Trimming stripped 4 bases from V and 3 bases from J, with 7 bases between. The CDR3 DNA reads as TGTGCCAGCAGCCCAGGGGACAATCAGCCCCAGCATTTT. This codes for CASSPGDNQPQHF.

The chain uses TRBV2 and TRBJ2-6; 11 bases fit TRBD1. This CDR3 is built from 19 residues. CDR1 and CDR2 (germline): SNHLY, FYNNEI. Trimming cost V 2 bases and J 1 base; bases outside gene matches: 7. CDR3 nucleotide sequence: TGTGCCAGCAGTGAAATTCGGACAGGGGGCCTGTCTGGGGCCAACGTCCTGACTTTC. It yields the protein CASSEIRTGGLSGANVLTF.

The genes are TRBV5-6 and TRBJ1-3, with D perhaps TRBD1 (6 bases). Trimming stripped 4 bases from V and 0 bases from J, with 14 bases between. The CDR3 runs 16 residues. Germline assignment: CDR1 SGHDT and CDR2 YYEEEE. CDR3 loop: CASSRKGQSSGNTIYF. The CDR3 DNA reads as TGTGCCAGCAGCCGAAAAGGACAGAGCTCTGGAAACACCATATATTTT.

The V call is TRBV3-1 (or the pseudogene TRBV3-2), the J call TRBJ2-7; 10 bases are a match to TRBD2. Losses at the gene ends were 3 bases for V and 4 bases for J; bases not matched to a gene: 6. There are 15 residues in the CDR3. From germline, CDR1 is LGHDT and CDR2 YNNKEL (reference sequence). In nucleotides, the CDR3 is TGTGCCAGCAGCCACTGGACTAGCGGAAGATACGAGCAGTACTTC. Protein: CASSHWTSGRYEQYF.

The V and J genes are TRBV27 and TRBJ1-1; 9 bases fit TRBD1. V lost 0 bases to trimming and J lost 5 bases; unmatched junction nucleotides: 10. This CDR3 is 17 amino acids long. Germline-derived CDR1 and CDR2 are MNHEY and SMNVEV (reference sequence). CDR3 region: CASSLSWVGQGRTEAFF. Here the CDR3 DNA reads TGTGCCAGCAGTTTATCATGGGTTGGACAGGGGAGAACTGAAGCTTTCTTT.

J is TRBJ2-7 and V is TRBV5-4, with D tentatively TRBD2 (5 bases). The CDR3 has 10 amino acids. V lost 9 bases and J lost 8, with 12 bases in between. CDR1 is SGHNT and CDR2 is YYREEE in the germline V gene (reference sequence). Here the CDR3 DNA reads TGTGCCACCGGTCGGGAAAAGCAGTACTTC. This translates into CATGREKQYF.

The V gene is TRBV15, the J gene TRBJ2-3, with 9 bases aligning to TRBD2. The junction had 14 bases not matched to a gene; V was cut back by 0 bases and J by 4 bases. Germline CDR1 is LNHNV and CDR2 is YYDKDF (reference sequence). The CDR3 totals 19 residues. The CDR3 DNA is TGTGCCACCAGCAGAGATTGGAAGGAGGGAGCGGGGGGTGCAGATACGCAGTATTTT. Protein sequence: CATSRDWKEGAGGADTQYF.

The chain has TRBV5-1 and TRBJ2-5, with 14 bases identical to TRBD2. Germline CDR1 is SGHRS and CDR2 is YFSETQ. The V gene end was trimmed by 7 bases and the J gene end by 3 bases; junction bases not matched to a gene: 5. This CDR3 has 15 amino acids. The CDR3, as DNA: TGCGCCAGCCGCAGACTAGCGGGGGGGAAAGAGACCCAGTACTTC. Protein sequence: CASRRLAGGKETQYF.

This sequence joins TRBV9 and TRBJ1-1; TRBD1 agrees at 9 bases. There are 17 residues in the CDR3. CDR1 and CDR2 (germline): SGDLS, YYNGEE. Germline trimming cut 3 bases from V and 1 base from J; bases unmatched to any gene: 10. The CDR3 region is CASSGSTGGVRNTEAFF. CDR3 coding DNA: TGTGCCAGCAGCGGCAGTACAGGGGGCGTAAGGAACACTGAAGCTTTCTTT. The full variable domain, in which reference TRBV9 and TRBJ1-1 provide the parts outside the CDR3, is DSGVTQTPKHLITATGQRVTLRCSPRSGDLSVYWYQQSLDQGLQFLIQYYNGEERAKGNILERFSAQQFPDLHSELNLSSLELGDSALYFCASSGSTGGVRNTEAFFGQGTRLTVV.

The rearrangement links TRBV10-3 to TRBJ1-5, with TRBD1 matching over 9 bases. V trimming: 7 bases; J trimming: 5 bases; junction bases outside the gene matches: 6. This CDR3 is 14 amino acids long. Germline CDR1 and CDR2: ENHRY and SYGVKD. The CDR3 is CAIKGQGGDQPQHF. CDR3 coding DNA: TGTGCCATCAAGGGACAGGGAGGGGATCAGCCCCAGCATTTT.

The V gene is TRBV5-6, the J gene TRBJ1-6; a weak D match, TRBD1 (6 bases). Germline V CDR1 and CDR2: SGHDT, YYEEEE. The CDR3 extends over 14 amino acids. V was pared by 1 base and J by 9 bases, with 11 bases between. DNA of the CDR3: TGTGCCAGCAGCTTGTCAGGACAGCCTTCACCCCTCCACTTT. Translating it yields CASSLSGQPSPLHF.

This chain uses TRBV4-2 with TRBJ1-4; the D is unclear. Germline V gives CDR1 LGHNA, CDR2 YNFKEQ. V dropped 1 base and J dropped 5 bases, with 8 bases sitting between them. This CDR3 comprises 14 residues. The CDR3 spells CASSQAGMNEKLFF. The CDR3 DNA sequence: TGTGCCAGCAGCCAAGCGGGGATGAATGAAAAACTGTTTTTT.

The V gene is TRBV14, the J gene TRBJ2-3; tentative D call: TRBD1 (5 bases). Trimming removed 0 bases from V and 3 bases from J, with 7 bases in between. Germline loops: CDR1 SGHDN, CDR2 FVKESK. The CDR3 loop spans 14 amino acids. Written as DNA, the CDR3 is TGTGCCAGCAGCCAAGATTACAGGACAGATACGCAGTATTTT. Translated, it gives CASSQDYRTDTQYF. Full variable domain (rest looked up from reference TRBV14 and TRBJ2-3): EAGVTQFPSHSVIEKGQTVTLRCDPISGHDNLYWYRRVMGKEIKFLLHFVKESKQDESGMPNNRFLAERTGGTYSTLKVQPAELEDSGVYFCASSQDYRTDTQYFGPGTRLTVL.